A single sample is the source of the 16 T cell receptor beta chains below, sequenced in a study of naive and memory T cell subsets. Two oligonucleotides, mixed equimolar, formed the beta constant-region primer covering TRBC1 and TRBC2. TCRdb recomputed calls from the UMI-ligation and nested PCR reads with MiXCR, one row per CDR3 protein. The table records roughly 91,000 distinct CDR3 sequences, around 13% of them present only once. Sequencing input: central memory CD4+ T cells from blood. The receptors were sampled from a human donor in good health.

The sample holds a few counts of this clonotype. This chain uses TRBV9 with TRBJ2-3; TRBD2 matches at 14 bases. Trimming at V came to 4 bases and at J to 3 bases, leaving 13 bases not matched to a gene. The CDR3 contains 19 residues. Germline V gene data show CDR1 as SGDLS and CDR2 as YYNGEE. The CDR3 DNA reads TGTGCCAGCAGCCCCCGGCAAATGGGACTAGCGGGGGCGACAGATACGCAGTATTTT. Translated, it gives CASSPRQMGLAGATDTQYF.

At least ten counts were recorded for this clonotype. The chain couples TRBV15 to TRBJ2-7; D is tentatively TRBD1 or TRBD2 (6 bases each). V was trimmed by 0 bases and J by 1 base, leaving 13 bases between them. Germline loops: CDR1 LNHNV, CDR2 YYDKDF (reference sequence). There are 16 residues in the CDR3. CDR3: CATSREGGRKSYEQYF. In nucleotides, the CDR3 is TGTGCCACCAGCAGAGAGGGGGGCCGGAAATCCTACGAGCAGTACTTC.

The genes are TRBV28 and TRBJ2-6, with 11 bases identical to TRBD1. The trim removed 7 bases at V and 0 bases at J, leaving 23 bases unmatched. The CDR3 is 23 amino acids. Germline-derived CDR1 and CDR2 are MDHEN and SYDVKM. Here the CDR3 reads CASKGSFRDRGSLRLSGANVLTF. CDR3 sequence (DNA): TGTGCCAGCAAGGGGTCTTTCCGGGACAGGGGGTCCTTAAGGCTCTCTGGGGCCAACGTCCTGACTTTC.

The rearrangement links TRBV5-5 to TRBJ2-7; 9 nucleotides line up with TRBD1. Germline assignment: CDR1 SGHKS and CDR2 YYEKEE (reference sequence). The CDR3 runs 16 residues. Trimming took 0 bases from V and 2 from J; bases not matched to a gene: 6. The CDR3 nucleotides read TGTGCCAGCAGCTTGGCCGGGACAGGGACTACCTACGAGCAGTACTTC. Its translation: CASSLAGTGTTYEQYF.

The chain employs TRBV3-1 and TRBJ2-7; a possible D gene is TRBD1 (6 bases). CDR3 length equals 14 residues. Germline V gene sequence: CDR1 LGHDT, CDR2 YNNKEL (reference sequence). V gave up 5 bases and J gave up 2 bases, with 13 bases separating them. CDR3 in amino acids: CASSYRDKAYEQYF. In DNA, the CDR3 is TGTGCCAGCAGCTACCGGGACAAGGCCTACGAGCAGTACTTC.

The V and J genes are TRBV10-3 and TRBJ2-3, with 8 bases fitting TRBD2. V lost 3 bases and J lost 4; bases outside the gene matches: 6. The CDR3 contains 15 residues. Looked up from germline, CDR1 is ENHRY and CDR2 is SYGVKD. The CDR3 loop is CAISDSSGSSDTQYF. DNA for the CDR3: TGTGCCATCAGTGATTCCAGCGGGAGTTCAGATACGCAGTATTTT.

This clonotype was observed many times. An end of the junction differs from the germline gene, which may be a read error. V is TRBV29-1 and J is TRBJ2-2; D gene ambiguous. This CDR3 contains 11 residues. Looked up from germline, CDR1 is SQVTM and CDR2 is ANQGSEA. The CDR3 loop reads CSVEGEGMLFF. The CDR3 region has the DNA TGCAGCGTCGAAGGAGAAGGGATGCTGTTTTTT.

J is TRBJ1-6 and V is TRBV7-9; the match to TRBD1 covers 10 bases. Unmatched junction bases numbered 6, after V lost 3 bases and J lost 7 bases. The CDR3 contains 16 residues. CDR1 SEHNR and CDR2 FQNEAQ come from the germline V gene (reference sequence). This chain's CDR3 is CASSFRTGQGNSPLHF. The CDR3 DNA sequence: TGTGCCAGCAGCTTCCGAACGGGACAGGGGAATTCACCCCTCCACTTT.

This clonotype came up many times. The chain joins TRBV20-1 to TRBJ2-7; 13 bases map to TRBD2. After removal of 6 bases from V and 4 bases from J, the junction contained 6 bases not matched to a gene. From germline, CDR1 is DFQATT and CDR2 SNEGSKA (reference sequence). CDR3 size: 14 residues. CDR3 residues: CSAIGTSGEYEQYF. The CDR3 DNA follows: TGCAGTGCCATTGGGACTAGCGGGGAATACGAGCAGTACTTC.

J is TRBJ1-1 and V is TRBV28; 7 bases line up with TRBD1. The V segment lost 6 bases and the J segment 6 bases; nucleotides outside the gene matches: 10. This CDR3 contains 14 residues. The germline CDR1 and CDR2 sequences are MDHEN and SYDVKM. Written as DNA, the CDR3 is TGTGCCAGCAGACTGACAGGGAAGGAAGCTGAAGCTTTCTTT. Its protein is CASRLTGKEAEAFF.

In this sample, this clonotype turned up many times. This CDR3 reads CSVVRGAEQFF. The CDR3 bases are TGCAGCGTTGTGCGGGGGGCTGAGCAGTTCTTC. The rearrangement uses TRBV29-1 and TRBJ2-1, with 8 bases fitting TRBD2. The length of the CDR3 is 11 residues. CDR1 and CDR2 (germline): SQVTM, ANQGSEA. V lost 4 bases and J lost 9; bases outside the gene matches: 2.

The V call is TRBV24-1, the J call TRBJ2-1, with 10 bases lining up with TRBD2. The CDR3 length is 17 residues. CDR1 KGHDR and CDR2 SFDVKD come from the germline V gene. The trim removed 1 base at V and 6 bases at J, leaving 8 bases unmatched. CDR3 in amino acids: CATSDFSSSGGGNEQFF. DNA for the CDR3: TGTGCCACCAGTGATTTCTCCTCTAGCGGGGGAGGCAATGAGCAGTTCTTC.

A few counts support this clonotype. The V call is TRBV30, the J call TRBJ1-3; 11 bases match TRBD1. CDR1 and CDR2 (germline): GTSNPN, SVGIG (reference sequence). The junction had 3 bases not matched to a gene; V was cut back by 5 bases and J by 0 bases. The CDR3 totals 15 residues. The CDR3 loop is CAWGTGGSSGNTIYF. As DNA, the CDR3 is TGTGCCTGGGGGACAGGGGGAAGCTCTGGAAACACCATATATTTT.

This sequence joins TRBV10-2 and TRBJ2-5, with 7 bases matching TRBD2. The J segment lost 1 base and the V segment lost 0 bases, leaving 5 bases of the junction unmatched. Germline values: CDR1 WSHSY, CDR2 SAAADI. This CDR3 is 16 amino acids long. The CDR3: CASSESTGEGQETQYF. CDR3 DNA sequence: TGCGCCAGCAGTGAGTCGACGGGGGAGGGCCAAGAGACCCAGTACTTC.

This clonotype is medium-sized within its sample. The rearrangement links TRBV20-1 to TRBJ2-7; maybe TRBD2 (7 bases). Trimming took off 0 bases at V and 5 bases at J, with 14 bases between the two ends. The germline gives CDR1 DFQATT, CDR2 SNEGSKA (reference sequence). The CDR3 covers 14 residues. CDR3 DNA: TGCAGTGCTAGAGAGGGGGAGGGGGGACACGAGCAGTACTTC. Its protein is CSAREGEGGHEQYF.

This clonotype was picked up many times. The genes are TRBV10-2 and TRBJ1-5; D is ambiguous. Trimming left V 5 bases short and J 7 bases short, with 12 bases between. The CDR3 is made up of 13 amino acids. Germline V gene data show CDR1 as WSHSY and CDR2 as SAAADI. The CDR3: CASSPDRGQPQHF. CDR3 sequence (DNA): TGCGCCAGCAGTCCGGACCGAGGGCAGCCCCAGCATTTT.